The rows below give T cell receptor beta chains drawn from one sample of a study of blood T cell repertoires in COVID-19. Clones were read by immunoSEQ multiplex PCR, and TCRdb kept only the in-frame ones, dropping some. The sample has 150,000 to 200,000 clones; about 78% are singletons. Material for sequencing was PBMCs or T cells enriched from blood (not recorded which). Receptor source: a woman aged 45-65 years who had recovered from COVID-19. Each CDR3 is given with its conserved first and last residue. Fields, in order: clone size, D gene, J gene, V gene, CDR3 protein, CDR3 DNA. A D gene is named only where the DNA matches it firmly. Expanded clones are given a class, and other clones once, few, many or no size at all.

.,TRBD1,TRBJ1-2,TRBV28,CASSFKQGVFYGYTF,TGTGCCAGCAGTTTTAAACAGGGGGTGTTCTATGGCTACACCTTC
.,.,TRBJ2-7,TRBV11-2,CASSWGQADEQYF,TGTGCCAGCAGCTGGGGCCAGGCAGACGAGCAGTACTTC
.,.,TRBJ2-7,TRBV28,CASSLRDRFHYEQYF,TGTGCCAGCAGTTTAAGAGACAGGTTCCACTACGAGCAGTACTTC
.,.,TRBJ1-5,TRBV7-9,CATAVGNMNQPQHF,TGTGCCACCGCGGTGGGTAACATGAATCAGCCCCAGCATTTT
.,.,TRBJ2-7,TRBV6-5,CASSYASPYEQYF,TGTGCCAGCAGTTATGCTAGCCCCTACGAGCAGTACTTC
.,.,TRBJ2-3,TRBV12-3/TRBV12-4,CASTLAYTQYF,TGTGCCAGCACCCTAGCTTATACGCAGTATTTT
.,TRBD2,TRBJ2-1,TRBV19,CATLAGGWYNEQFF,TGTGCCACCCTAGCGGGAGGGTGGTACAATGAGCAGTTCTTC
once,TRBD1,TRBJ2-5,TRBV2,CASSVDRGETQYF,TGTGCCAGCAGTGTCGACAGGGGAGAGACCCAGTACTTC
.,.,TRBJ2-5,TRBV7-3,CASSLNSGGQETQYF,TGTGCCAGCAGCTTAAACTCAGGGGGGCAAGAGACCCAGTACTTC
.,TRBD2,TRBJ2-7,TRBV14,CASSQEVLAGVAYEQYF,TGTGCCAGCAGCCAGGAAGTTCTAGCGGGAGTAGCCTACGAGCAGTACTTC
.,.,TRBJ2-3,TRBV12-1,CASSSTGTSGRGASTDTQYF,TGTGCCAGCAGCTCTACCGGGACTAGCGGGAGGGGGGCTAGCACAGATACGCAGTATTTT
once,.,TRBJ2-1,TRBV13,CASSSLGETLGKQFF,TGTGCCAGCAGCTCCTTAGGAGAGACTCTCGGAAAGCAGTTCTTC
.,TRBD2,TRBJ2-1,TRBV27,CASSLFSLAGVTEQFF,TGTGCCAGCAGTTTATTCTCCCTAGCGGGAGTTACTGAGCAGTTCTTC
few,TRBD2,TRBJ2-6,TRBV30,CAWSVGLRILAGATGANVLTF,TGTGCCTGGAGTGTGGGCTTACGGATACTAGCGGGAGCTACTGGGGCCAACGTCCTGACTTTC
.,.,TRBJ2-3,TRBV5-5,CASSFAPAGGTDTQYF,TGTGCCAGCAGCTTTGCCCCCGCCGGGGGCACAGATACGCAGTATTTT
.,TRBD1,TRBJ1-5,TRBV6-2/TRBV6-3,CASSYGTGRYQPQHF,TGTGCCAGCAGTTACGGGACAGGGAGATATCAGCCCCAGCATTTT
few,.,TRBJ1-4,TRBV29-1,CSVAGGRGSTNEKLFF,TGCAGCGTGGCGGGGGGGAGGGGCTCAACTAATGAAAAACTGTTTTTT
few,.,TRBJ1-1,TRBV18,CASSTVADTEAFF,TGTGCCAGCTCAACGGTTGCGGACACTGAAGCTTTCTTT
.,TRBD2,TRBJ2-1,TRBV27,CASSFFRKAGNSYNEQFF,TGTGCCAGCAGTTTTTTTAGGAAAGCGGGAAACTCCTACAATGAGCAGTTCTTC
.,.,TRBJ1-5,TRBV28,CASSFPLSRADQPQHF,TGTGCCAGCAGTTTCCCCTTAAGCCGTGCGGATCAGCCCCAGCATTTT
few,TRBD1,TRBJ1-5,TRBV28,CASSIQGGMGQPQHF,TGTGCCAGCAGTATACAGGGGGGAATGGGTCAGCCCCAGCATTTT
.,.,TRBJ1-3,TRBV9,CASSKEDSTGNTIYF,TGTGCCAGCAGCAAGGAGGACAGCACTGGAAACACCATATATTTT